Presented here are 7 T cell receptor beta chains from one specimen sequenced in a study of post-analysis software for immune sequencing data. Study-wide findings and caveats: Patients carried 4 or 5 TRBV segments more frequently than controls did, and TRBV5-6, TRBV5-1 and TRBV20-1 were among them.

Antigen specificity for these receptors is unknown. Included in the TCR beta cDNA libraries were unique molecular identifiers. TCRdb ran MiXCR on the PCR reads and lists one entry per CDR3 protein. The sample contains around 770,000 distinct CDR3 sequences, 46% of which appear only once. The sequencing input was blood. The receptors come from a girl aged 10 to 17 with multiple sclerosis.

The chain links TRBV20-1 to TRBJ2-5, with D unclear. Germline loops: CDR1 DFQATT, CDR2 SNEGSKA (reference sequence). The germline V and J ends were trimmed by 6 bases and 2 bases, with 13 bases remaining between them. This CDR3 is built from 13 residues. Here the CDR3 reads CSALLGRQETQYF. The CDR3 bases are TGCAGTGCCCTACTCGGCAGACAAGAGACCCAGTACTTC.

The CDR3 loop reads CASSLPEGLAGGPGYNEQFF. The CDR3 DNA reads TGTGCCAGCAGCTTACCAGAGGGACTAGCGGGAGGGCCGGGCTACAATGAGCAGTTCTTC. V gene TRBV7-9 combines with J gene TRBJ2-1, with 16 bases identical to TRBD2. V was clipped by 2 bases and J by 3 bases; unmatched bases: 10. This CDR3 is 20 amino acids long. In germline, CDR1 is SEHNR, CDR2 FQNEAQ (reference sequence).

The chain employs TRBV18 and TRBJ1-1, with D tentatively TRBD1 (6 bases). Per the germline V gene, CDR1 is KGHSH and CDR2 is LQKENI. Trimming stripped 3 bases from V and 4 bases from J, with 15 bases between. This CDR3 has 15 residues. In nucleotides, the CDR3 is TGTGCCAGCTCACCCGTACAGGGAAGTATCACTGAAGCTTTCTTT. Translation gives CASSPVQGSITEAFF.

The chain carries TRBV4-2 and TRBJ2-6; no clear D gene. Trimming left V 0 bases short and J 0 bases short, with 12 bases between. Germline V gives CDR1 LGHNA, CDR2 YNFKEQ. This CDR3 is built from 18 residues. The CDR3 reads CASSQDWTVNSGANVLTF. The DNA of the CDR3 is TGTGCCAGCAGCCAAGACTGGACGGTTAACTCTGGGGCCAACGTCCTGACTTTC.

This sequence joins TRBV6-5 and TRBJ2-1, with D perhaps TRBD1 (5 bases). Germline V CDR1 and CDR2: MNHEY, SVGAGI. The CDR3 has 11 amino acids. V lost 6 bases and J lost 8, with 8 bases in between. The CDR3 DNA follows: TGTGCCAGCAGGCAGGGCTATGAGCAGTTCTTC. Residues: CASRQGYEQFF.

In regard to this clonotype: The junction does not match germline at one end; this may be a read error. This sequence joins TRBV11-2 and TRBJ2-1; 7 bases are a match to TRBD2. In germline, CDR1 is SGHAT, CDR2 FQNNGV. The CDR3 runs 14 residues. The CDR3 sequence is CAGSPGLVYNEQFF. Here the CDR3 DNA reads TGTGCCGGCAGCCCCGGACTAGTCTACAATGAGCAGTTCTTC.

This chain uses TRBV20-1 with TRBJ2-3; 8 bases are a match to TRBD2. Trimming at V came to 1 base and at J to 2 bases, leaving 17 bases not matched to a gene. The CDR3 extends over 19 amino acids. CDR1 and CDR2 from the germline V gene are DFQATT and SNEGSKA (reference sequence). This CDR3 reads CSARARLAGNTGFTDTQYF. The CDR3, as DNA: TGCAGTGCTAGAGCGCGGCTAGCGGGTAATACGGGGTTCACAGATACGCAGTATTTT.